These 26 T cell receptor beta chains were sequenced from one sample in a study of PD-1 blockade in classical Hodgkin lymphoma. Data came from immunoSEQ multiplex PCR; TCRdb stores just in-frame clones and leaves some out. The sample consists of 50,000 or so clones, more than 85% of them appearing once. Every patient experienced relapse after autologous stem cell transplantation, and brentuximab vedotin exposure varied. The starting material was peripheral blood mononuclear cells (PBMCs), obtained before the second cycle of nivolumab. The receptors come from a human donor with classical Hodgkin lymphoma.

The chain employs TRBV27 and TRBJ2-7, with D possibly being TRBD1 (5 bases). The CDR3 is 15 residues long. The germline V and J ends were trimmed by 5 bases and 5 bases, with 19 bases remaining between them. In germline, CDR1 is MNHEY, CDR2 SMNVEV (reference sequence). For the CDR3, the DNA is TGTGCCAGCAGTCCTATGGGCAGGGTCCTAAACGAGCAGTACTTC. It yields the protein CASSPMGRVLNEQYF.

This clone has a handful of counts. The chain recombines TRBV6-5 with TRBJ2-7, with 8 bases lining up with TRBD1. The germline CDR1 and CDR2 sequences are MNHEY and SVGAGI. This CDR3 has 14 residues. Unmatched junction bases numbered 4, after V lost 4 bases and J lost 2 bases. The CDR3 sequence is CASSLQGVTYEQYF. The CDR3 nucleotides read TGTGCCAGCAGTTTACAGGGGGTAACCTACGAGCAGTACTTC.

The rearrangement uses TRBV27 and TRBJ2-5; 9 nucleotides match TRBD1. With 6 bases clipped from V and 0 bases from J, the junction kept 11 bases outside the gene matches. This CDR3 is built from 17 residues. Germline V gene data show CDR1 as MNHEY and CDR2 as SMNVEV (reference sequence). CDR3 in amino acids: CASSMLSGQGYQETQYF. CDR3 DNA: TGTGCCAGCAGCATGCTGTCGGGACAGGGATACCAAGAGACCCAGTACTTC.

J is TRBJ1-2 and V is TRBV7-6; TRBD1 agrees at 8 bases. The J segment lost 8 bases and the V segment lost 1 base, leaving 6 bases of the junction unmatched. The CDR3 is 14 residues long. From germline, CDR1 is SGHVS and CDR2 FNYEAQ. CDR3 sequence reads: CASSLGRQGSGYTF. The CDR3 DNA sequence: TGTGCCAGCAGCTTAGGTCGACAGGGGAGCGGCTACACCTTC.

This chain uses TRBV25-1 with TRBJ2-2; D is tentatively TRBD1 or TRBD2 (5 bases each). The V end lost 5 bases, the J end lost 4 bases, and 8 bases lay between the germline ends. Per germline, CDR1 MGHDK and CDR2 SYGVNS. The CDR3 loop spans 13 amino acids. In DNA, the CDR3 is TGTGCCAGCAGTCCAGGGAGCACCGGGGAGCTGTTTTTT. Translated, it gives CASSPGSTGELFF. The complete variable domain, with remaining parts taken from reference TRBV25-1 and TRBJ2-2, reads EADIYQTPRYLVIGTGKKITLECSQTMGHDKMYWYQQDPGMELHLIHYSYGVNSTEKGDLSSESTVSRIRTEHFPLTLESARPSHTSQYLCASSPGSTGELFFGEGSRLTVL.

This chain uses TRBV19 with TRBJ1-1; tentative D call: TRBD1 (6 bases). The CDR3 extends over 14 amino acids. The germline V gene encodes CDR1 LNHDA and CDR2 SQIVND (reference sequence). V lost 3 bases and J lost 5, with 13 bases in between. CDR3 sequence: CASSMTGLETEAFF. DNA for the CDR3: TGTGCCAGTAGTATGACAGGTCTTGAGACTGAAGCTTTCTTT.

The rearrangement joins TRBV7-9 to TRBJ2-2; tentative D call: TRBD2 (5 bases). The V gene's germline CDR1 is SEHNR and CDR2 FQNEAQ (reference sequence). With 0 bases removed from V and 6 bases from J, the gap between germline ends came to 11 bases. The CDR3 extends over 15 amino acids. In DNA, the CDR3 is TGTGCCAGCAGCTTAGCCCTACCTAGCTCCGGGGAGCTGTTTTTT. Protein sequence: CASSLALPSSGELFF.

This chain connects TRBV2 to TRBJ2-7; D is unclear. The length of the CDR3 is 17 residues. Trimming cost V 4 bases and J 5 bases, with 24 bases left between them. Germline lookup yields CDR1 SNHLY and CDR2 FYNNEI. CDR3 coding DNA: TGTGCCAGCAGTGTGTCGGAGCGTGGACCTAATCTTCACGAGCAGTACTTC. As protein: CASSVSERGPNLHEQYF.

V is TRBV2 and J is TRBJ2-7; 8 bases agree with TRBD1. The CDR3 is 12 residues long. The germline CDR1 and CDR2 sequences are SNHLY and FYNNEI. Trimming at V came to 8 bases and at J to 0 bases, leaving 0 bases not matched to a gene. This CDR3 is CASGQGSYEQYF. The CDR3 region has the DNA TGTGCCAGCGGACAGGGCTCCTACGAGCAGTACTTC.

This chain joins TRBV28 and TRBJ1-1; D gene ambiguous. V gave up 4 bases and J gave up 0 bases, with 12 bases separating them. The CDR3 is 15 residues long. Germline loops: CDR1 MDHEN, CDR2 SYDVKM. DNA of the CDR3: TGTGCCAGCAGTTCCTATAGGGATGTGAACACTGAAGCTTTCTTT. The encoded protein is CASSSYRDVNTEAFF.

This clone was found a few times. The CDR3 loop is CASRQAEPGANVLTF. The DNA for the CDR3 is TGTGCCAGCAGGCAGGCGGAGCCTGGGGCCAACGTCCTGACTTTC. The V gene is TRBV6-6, the J gene TRBJ2-6; D gene ambiguous. The germline V gene has CDR1 MNHNY and CDR2 SVGAGI (reference sequence). Deletions cut 6 bases from V and 2 bases from J, with 11 bases between. The CDR3 length is 15 residues.

The gene calls are TRBV7-9 and TRBJ2-2; D is perhaps TRBD1 (6 bases). V lost 4 bases and J lost 4, with 13 bases in between. Germline V gene sequence: CDR1 SEHNR, CDR2 FQNEAQ (reference sequence). This CDR3 is 15 amino acids long. The CDR3 sequence is CASSSAGVRTGELFF. CDR3 sequence (DNA): TGTGCCAGCAGCTCCGCAGGGGTCCGCACCGGGGAGCTGTTTTTT.

V usage is TRBV7-3 and J usage is TRBJ1-1; 9 nucleotides line up with TRBD1. This CDR3 is 14 amino acids long. V shed 6 bases and J 11 bases; nucleotides not matched to a gene: 13. Germline V gene data show CDR1 as SGHTA and CDR2 as FQGTGA. The CDR3 bases are TGTGCCAGCAGTAGAGGGACAGGGAGGTGGGAGGCTTTCTTT. Amino acids: CASSRGTGRWEAFF.

This clone came up a few times. The chain employs TRBV11-2 and TRBJ2-7, with 8 bases that match TRBD2. The V gene's germline CDR1 is SGHAT and CDR2 FQNNGV. After removal of 1 base from V and 2 bases from J, the junction contained 7 bases not matched to a gene. The CDR3 is made up of 16 amino acids. CDR3 bases: TGTGCCAGCAGCTTAGTTACCCGGGAGGGTACCTACGAGCAGTACTTC. Translated: CASSLVTREGTYEQYF.

The CDR3 DNA follows: TGTGCCAGCAGTCGGGCCCTAGCGGGTATAGAGACCCAGTACTTC. Its protein is CASSRALAGIETQYF. The chain couples TRBV27 to TRBJ2-5; 8 bases agree with TRBD2. The CDR3 runs 15 residues. V trimming: 5 bases; J trimming: 4 bases; junction bases outside the gene matches: 9. Per the germline V gene, CDR1 is MNHEY and CDR2 is SMNVEV (reference sequence).

The chain employs TRBV11-3 and TRBJ2-7; D remains unclear. Trimming took off 1 base at V and 1 base at J, with 8 bases between the two ends. CDR3 length: 14 amino acids. Per the germline V gene, CDR1 is SGHNT and CDR2 is YENEEA. This CDR3 is CASSLGPPSYEQYF. Written as DNA, the CDR3 is TGTGCCAGCAGCTTAGGGCCGCCGTCCTACGAGCAGTACTTC.

Only one count was recorded for this clone. This sequence joins TRBV28 and TRBJ2-1; TRBD1 or TRBD2 may be the D gene (5 bases each). Germline V gene lookup returns CDR1 MDHEN and CDR2 SYDVKM. There are 14 residues in the CDR3. V was trimmed by 6 bases and J by 5 bases, leaving 14 bases between them. CDR3 nucleotides: TGTGCCAGCAGGCTCGAGGGGCCCCACAATGAGCAGTTCTTC. This codes for CASRLEGPHNEQFF.

The chain has TRBV6-1 and TRBJ1-4; 8 bases match TRBD1. V shed 0 bases, J shed 8 bases, and the junction held 2 bases outside the gene matches. The CDR3 has 14 residues. Per the germline V gene, CDR1 is MNHNS and CDR2 is SASEGT. CDR3 loop: CASSEARQGEKLFF. Written as DNA, the CDR3 is TGTGCCAGCAGTGAAGCGCGACAGGGGGAAAAACTGTTTTTT.

This chain links TRBV6-1 with TRBJ2-3; D is tentatively TRBD1 or TRBD2 (6 bases each). The CDR3 runs 15 residues. Trimming removed 2 bases at V and 6 bases at J, with 15 bases between. The germline V gene encodes CDR1 MNHNS and CDR2 SASEGT. The CDR3 sequence is CASSERRGRWDTQYF. The CDR3 coding sequence is TGTGCCAGCAGTGAACGTCGGGGGCGGTGGGATACGCAGTATTTT.

The J gene is TRBJ2-2, the V gene TRBV30, with D possibly TRBD2 on 5 matching bases. Germline V gives CDR1 GTSNPN, CDR2 SVGIG (reference sequence). The CDR3 length is 17 residues. V lost 4 bases and J 3 bases, leaving 21 bases between the germline ends. CDR3 protein: CAWTALGRGSYTGELFF. The DNA of the CDR3 is TGTGCCTGGACCGCCCTCGGAAGAGGGTCTTACACCGGGGAGCTGTTTTTT.

The chain couples TRBV4-1 to TRBJ2-2; 9 bases match TRBD1. Losses at the gene ends were 0 bases for V and 6 bases for J; bases not matched to a gene: 5. The CDR3 is 16 residues long. Germline-derived CDR1 and CDR2 are MGHRA and YSYEKL. The CDR3 nucleotides are TGCGCCAGCAGCCAAGACTCCTGGACAGGGGCCGGGGAGCTGTTTTTT. It codes for CASSQDSWTGAGELFF.

V usage is TRBV2 and J usage is TRBJ2-1; 11 nucleotides match TRBD1. From germline, CDR1 is SNHLY and CDR2 FYNNEI. The CDR3 length is 16 residues. Losses at the gene ends were 6 bases for V and 1 base for J; bases not matched to a gene: 5. CDR3 nucleotide sequence: TGTGCCAGCAGAGACGGACAGGGGGCGTCCTACAATGAGCAGTTCTTC. Translation gives CASRDGQGASYNEQFF.

V usage is TRBV7-2 and J usage is TRBJ1-1; D gene uncertain. The germline CDR1 and CDR2 sequences are SGHTA and FQGNSA. CDR3 length equals 14 residues. The V end lost 5 bases, the J end lost 1 base, and 11 bases lay between the germline ends. CDR3: CASSPSSGNTEAFF. DNA for the CDR3: TGTGCCAGCAGCCCCTCGTCCGGGAACACTGAAGCTTTCTTT.

The chain links TRBV30 to TRBJ2-7; 8 bases match TRBD1. The length of the CDR3 is 15 residues. Germline V gives CDR1 GTSNPN, CDR2 SVGIG (reference sequence). The V and J ends lost 4 bases and 2 bases, in that order; junction bases with no gene match: 10. The CDR3 spells CAWKLQGAQPYEQYF. The CDR3 DNA reads TGTGCCTGGAAACTCCAGGGGGCCCAGCCCTACGAGCAGTACTTC.

The V call is TRBV28, the J call TRBJ2-7; TRBD1 might be the D (5 bases). This CDR3 is 14 amino acids long. The ends were cut back, 5 bases at V and 4 bases at J, with 15 bases in the middle. Germline loops: CDR1 MDHEN, CDR2 SYDVKM. The CDR3: CASSIGRGPYEQYF. The CDR3 region has the DNA TGTGCCAGCAGTATAGGTAGGGGTCCTTACGAGCAGTACTTC.

The chain is built from TRBV7-7 and TRBJ2-2, with D perhaps matching TRBD1 (5 bases). The V gene's germline CDR1 is SSHAT and CDR2 FNYEAQ (reference sequence). The CDR3 totals 15 residues. The V and J ends lost 5 bases and 8 bases respectively, with 18 bases between them. CDR3: CASSPDTGVSGELFF. The CDR3 nucleotides read TGTGCCAGCAGCCCGGACACCGGAGTGTCGGGGGAGCTGTTTTTT.